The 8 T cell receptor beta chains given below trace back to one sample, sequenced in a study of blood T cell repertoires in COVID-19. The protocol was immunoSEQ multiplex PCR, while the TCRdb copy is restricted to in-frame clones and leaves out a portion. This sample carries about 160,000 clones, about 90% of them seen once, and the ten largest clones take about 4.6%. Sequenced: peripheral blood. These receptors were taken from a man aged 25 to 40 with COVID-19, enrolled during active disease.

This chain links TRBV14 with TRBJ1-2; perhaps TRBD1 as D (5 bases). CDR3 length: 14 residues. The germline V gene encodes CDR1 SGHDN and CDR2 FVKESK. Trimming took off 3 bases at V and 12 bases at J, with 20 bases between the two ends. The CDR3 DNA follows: TGTGCCAGCAGCCAGGGCGGGGACCCCATCCGTAACACCTTC. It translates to CASSQGGDPIRNTF.

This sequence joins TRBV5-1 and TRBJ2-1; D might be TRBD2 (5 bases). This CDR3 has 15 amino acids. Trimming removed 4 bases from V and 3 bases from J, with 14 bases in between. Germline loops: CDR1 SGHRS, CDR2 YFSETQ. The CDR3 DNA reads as TGCGCCAGCAGCCCGGAGGTGGAATTCTACAATGAGCAGTTCTTC. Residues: CASSPEVEFYNEQFF. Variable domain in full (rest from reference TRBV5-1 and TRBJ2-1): KAGVTQTPRYLIKTRGQQVTLSCSPISGHRSVSWYQQTPGQGLQFLFEYFSETQRNKGNFPGRFSGRQFSNSRSEMNVSTLELGDSALYLCASSPEVEFYNEQFFGPGTRLTVL.

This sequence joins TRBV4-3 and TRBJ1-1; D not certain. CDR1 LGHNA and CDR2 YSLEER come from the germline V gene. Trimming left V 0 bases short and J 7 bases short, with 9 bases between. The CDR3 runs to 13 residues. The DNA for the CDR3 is TGCGCCAGCAGCCAAGAGGAGGGCCATGAAGCTTTCTTT. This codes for CASSQEEGHEAFF.

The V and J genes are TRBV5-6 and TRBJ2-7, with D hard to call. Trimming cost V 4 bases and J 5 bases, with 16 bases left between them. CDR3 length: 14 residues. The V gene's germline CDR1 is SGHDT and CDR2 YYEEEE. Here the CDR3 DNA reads TGTGCCAGCAGCGCCGCACTTACCTATCACGAGCAGTACTTC. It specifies CASSAALTYHEQYF.

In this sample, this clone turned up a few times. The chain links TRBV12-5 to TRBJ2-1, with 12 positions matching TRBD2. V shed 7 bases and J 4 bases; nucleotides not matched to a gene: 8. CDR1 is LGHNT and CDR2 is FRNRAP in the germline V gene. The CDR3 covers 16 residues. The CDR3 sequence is CASAPPGTSGYNEQFF. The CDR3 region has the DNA TGTGCTAGTGCCCCCCCCGGGACTAGCGGGTACAATGAGCAGTTCTTC.

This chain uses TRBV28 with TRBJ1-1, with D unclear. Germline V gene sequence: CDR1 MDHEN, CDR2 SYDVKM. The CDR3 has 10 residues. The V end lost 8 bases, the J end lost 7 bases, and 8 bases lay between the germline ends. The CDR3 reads CASAQLEAFF. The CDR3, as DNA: TGTGCCAGCGCGCAACTTGAAGCTTTCTTT.

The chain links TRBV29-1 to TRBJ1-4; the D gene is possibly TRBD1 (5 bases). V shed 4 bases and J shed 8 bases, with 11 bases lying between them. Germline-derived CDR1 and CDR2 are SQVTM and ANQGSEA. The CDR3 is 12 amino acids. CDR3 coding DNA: TGCAGCGTTGGGAGGGGATGGGAAAAACTGTTTTTT. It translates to CSVGRGWEKLFF.

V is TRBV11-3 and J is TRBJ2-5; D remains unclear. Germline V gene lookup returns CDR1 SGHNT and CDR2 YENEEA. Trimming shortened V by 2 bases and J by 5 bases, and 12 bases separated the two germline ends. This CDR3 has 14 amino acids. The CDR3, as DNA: TGTGCCAGCAGCTTATACAGTTTATCGGAGACCCAGTACTTC. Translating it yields CASSLYSLSETQYF.